These T cell receptor beta chains were read from a single sample in a study of CD8+CD57+ T cells in acquired aplastic anemia. TCRdb fed the reads into MiXCR, producing one record per CDR3 protein. The data contain hundreds of thousands of distinct CDR3 sequences, less than 35% of them singletons. Sequencing was done on a sample of sorted CD4+, CD8+, or CD8+CD57+ T cells (not recorded which) from PBMCs. The receptors shown here come from a human donor with aplastic anemia. Both conserved end residues are part of each CDR3. A D gene is named only where the DNA matches it firmly. Where a row states a size, it is once, few, many or the class of an expanded clone; other rows omit it.

J | D | V | size | DNA | CDR3
TRBJ1-3 | NA | TRBV3-1 | NA | TGTGCCAGCAGTCAGAAGGGCCTCGGGACTGGAAACACCATATATTTT | CASSQKGLGTGNTIYF
TRBJ2-2 | NA | TRBV6-1 | NA | TGTGCCAGCAGTAAAGGGCAGGGAGGAACCGGGGAGCTGTTTTTT | CASSKGQGGTGELFF
TRBJ2-7 | NA | TRBV6-1 | few | TGTGCCAGCAGTGATGGGCACCCTGCGACCTACGAGCAGTACTTC | CASSDGHPATYEQYF
TRBJ1-1 | TRBD1 | TRBV6-1 | NA | TGTGCCAGCGCCCGGACAGGGTTGGGTGAAGCTTTCTTT | CASARTGLGEAFF
TRBJ1-1 | NA | TRBV7-2 | NA | TGTGCCAGCAGCTTAGTTCCCCTGAACACTGAAGCTTTCTTT | CASSLVPLNTEAFF
TRBJ1-1 | TRBD1 | TRBV9 | few | TGTGCCAGCAGCGTAGGACCGGGACAGGGATCGGATGCTGAAGCTTTCTTT | CASSVGPGQGSDAEAFF
TRBJ2-7 | NA | TRBV9 | many | TGTGCCAGCAGCCCCCACCCGGCGGACGAGCAGTACTTC | CASSPHPADEQYF
TRBJ1-5 | NA | TRBV4-3 | NA | TGCGCCGGCAGCCAAGTAGTAGGGGGTGGTCAGCCCCAGCATTTT | CAGSQVVGGGQPQHF
TRBJ2-1 | TRBD1 | TRBV19 | few | TGTGCCAGTAACGGACAGGGACTGTACAATGAGCAGTTCTTC | CASNGQGLYNEQFF
TRBJ2-5 | NA | TRBV19 | many | TGTGCCAGTAGTAAGGGTCCTAAACAAGAGACCCAGTACTTC | CASSKGPKQETQYF
TRBJ1-2 | TRBD1 | TRBV7-8 | NA | TGTGCCAGCAGCACGACAGGGGACTGGGGCTACACCTTC | CASSTTGDWGYTF
TRBJ2-5 | NA | TRBV15 | many | TGTGCCACCAGCACAGATCAAGAGACCCAGTACTTC | CATSTDQETQYF
TRBJ1-5 | NA | TRBV19 | many | TGTGCCAGTAGTCCCAGACAGCCTACAAAACCCCAGCATTTT | CASSPRQPTKPQHF
TRBJ2-1 | TRBD1 | TRBV11-2 | NA | TGTGCCAGCAGCCAGGACAGGAGCTACAATGAGCAGTTCTTC | CASSQDRSYNEQFF
TRBJ2-7 | NA | TRBV20-1 | many | TGCAGTGCTAGTGCCCCCTACGAGCAGTACTTC | CSASAPYEQYF
TRBJ2-1 | TRBD2 | TRBV19 | few | TGTGCCAGTAGTATAAGGGGGCTAGCGGGACACAATGAGCAGTTCTTC | CASSIRGLAGHNEQFF
TRBJ1-4 | TRBD1 | TRBV2 | NA | TGTGCCAGCAGATGGGACAGGGGACAGGAAAAACTGTTTTTT | CASRWDRGQEKLFF
TRBJ2-1 | TRBD2 | TRBV5-1 | few | TGCGCCAGCAGCCTGAAGACTAGCGGGAATGGTGAGCAGTTCTTC | CASSLKTSGNGEQFF
TRBJ2-1 | TRBD2 | TRBV25-1 | many | TGTGCCAGCAGTGAATGGACTAGCGGGAGTTTCAATGAGCAGTTCTTC | CASSEWTSGSFNEQFF
TRBJ1-2 | NA | TRBV5-6 | many | TGTGCCAGCAGCTTAAGGGGACCTAACTATGGCTACACCTTC | CASSLRGPNYGYTF
TRBJ1-2 | TRBD1 | TRBV11-2 | NA | TGTGCCAGCAGCTCTATGACAGGGGAGGGATCTCACGGCTACACCTTC | CASSSMTGEGSHGYTF
TRBJ1-2 | NA | TRBV4-3 | many | TGCGCCAGCAGCCAAGCTGCCAACTATGGCTACACCTTC | CASSQAANYGYTF
TRBJ1-2 | NA | TRBV6-1 | many | TGTGCCAGCAGGACGGGCAACTATGGCTACACCTTC | CASRTGNYGYTF
TRBJ2-1 | NA | TRBV19 | few | TGTGCCAGTAGTCCCCGTGGCTTTCCGAGCTCCTACAATGAGCAGTTCTTC | CASSPRGFPSSYNEQFF
TRBJ2-2 | NA | TRBV10-3 | many | TGTGCCATCAGTGGGAACAAAGCCAACACCGGGGAGCTGTTTTTT | CAISGNKANTGELFF
TRBJ1-2 | TRBD1 | TRBV7-2 | few | TGCGCCAGCAGCCGGAGGACAGGGTTTGAGGGCTACACCTTC | CASSRRTGFEGYTF
TRBJ2-7 | TRBD2 | TRBV29-1 | NA | TGCAGCGCCGTTCTAGCGGGAGGGCCGCGGTCCTACGAGCAGTACTTC | CSAVLAGGPRSYEQYF
TRBJ2-3 | NA | TRBV9 | many | TGTGCCAGCAGCGCTCAGGGGTCCACAGATACGCAGTATTTT | CASSAQGSTDTQYF
TRBJ2-5 | NA | TRBV5-4 | NA | TGTGCCAGCAGTTCTCCGTACCAAGAGACCCAGTACTTC | CASSSPYQETQYF
TRBJ2-3 | TRBD2 | TRBV15 | many | TGTGCCACCAGCGGCTACGGGGGGGATACGCAGTATTTT | CATSGYGGDTQYF
TRBJ1-2 | TRBD1 | TRBV4-3 | NA | TGCGCCAGCAGCCAGACATGGGACAGCTACTATGGCTACACCTTC | CASSQTWDSYYGYTF
TRBJ2-7 | NA | TRBV5-1 | few | TGCGCCAGCAGCTTGGTCGGGTTTGGGAGCTCCTACGAGCAGTACTTC | CASSLVGFGSSYEQYF
TRBJ2-7 | NA | TRBV12-3/TRBV12-4 | many | TGTGCCAGCAGTCTAGACGGAGCCGTCTACGAGCAGTACTTC | CASSLDGAVYEQYF
TRBJ2-6 | NA | TRBV19 | many | TGTGCCAGTAGTCTAACTATCTCTGGGGCCAACGTCCTGACTTTC | CASSLTISGANVLTF
TRBJ1-5 | NA | TRBV6-1 | NA | TGTGCCAGCAGTGAAGGTTTCCGGGATCAGCCCCAGCATTTT | CASSEGFRDQPQHF
TRBJ1-2 | NA | TRBV28 | NA | TGTGCCAGCAGACAGGGACTCAACTATGGCTACACCTTC | CASRQGLNYGYTF
TRBJ1-6 | NA | TRBV5-1 | few | TGCGCCAGCAGCCTGGACAGTAAGAGCTCCTATAATTCACCCCTCCACTTT | CASSLDSKSSYNSPLHF
TRBJ1-1 | NA | TRBV29-1 | many | TGCAGCGTTGATGTCTCGGGACTCTGGGGTGAAGCTTTCTTT | CSVDVSGLWGEAFF
TRBJ1-2 | NA | TRBV20-1 | many | TGCAGTGCTAGAGCGGACATCCGCTATGGCTACACCTTC | CSARADIRYGYTF
TRBJ2-7 | NA | TRBV15 | many | TGTGCCACCAGCAGACCCCAATACGAGCAGTACTTC | CATSRPQYEQYF
TRBJ1-3 | NA | TRBV19 | NA | TGTGCCAGTAGTCCCGGGACACCTTACTTCTCTGGAAACACCATATATTTT | CASSPGTPYFSGNTIYF